This T cell receptor beta chain was recorded in a study of blood T cells in healthy people across ages. Isolation per sample recovered at least 6 million PBMCs. Regarding the study as a whole: Observed TCR beta diversity per million T cells went down as age went up. This fall followed a roughly linear course with age. Donor CMV status, an unknown factor, possibly confounded changes in expanded clonotypes.

Through a sample-barcoded 5' primer and a J-beta primer mix, a second PCR was run for roughly 6 to 11 cycles. TCRdb independently ran MiXCR on the 5' RACE reads; one entry per CDR3 protein. Of some 1.4 million distinct CDR3 sequences listed, around 42% are singletons. Points on this clonotype: Its target is not known.

The CDR3 covers 13 residues. CDR1 and CDR2 from the germline V gene are SNHLY and FYNNEI. V was trimmed by 4 bases and J by 4 bases, leaving 10 bases between them. Sequenced sample: blood. The rearrangement joins TRBV2 to TRBJ1-2, with D possibly being TRBD1 (5 bases). The origin of this receptor is a woman between 18 and 29 years old in good health. CDR3 protein: CASSGRDVYGYTF. The CDR3 coding sequence is TGTGCCAGCAGTGGAAGGGACGTCTATGGCTACACCTTC.